This passage covers 14 T cell receptor beta chains from one sample sequenced in a study of T cells in Graves' hyperthyroidism and ophthalmopathy. Amplification yielded TCR beta CDR3 regions, with RNA transcripts as the source. The HTBI set primed first-round TCR CDR3 RT-PCR. TCRdb ran MiXCR on the multiplex PCR reads and lists one entry per CDR3 protein. The data contain some 570,000 distinct CDR3 sequences, roughly 18% of them singletons. Sequencing was performed on blood. These receptors originate from a young woman with Graves' ophthalmopathy.

CDR3 sequence: CASSLVGEGVGAYEQYF. The CDR3 DNA sequence: TGTGCCAGCAGCTTAGTGGGGGAGGGTGTCGGGGCCTACGAGCAGTACTTC. This sequence joins TRBV7-6 and TRBJ2-7, with TRBD2 matching over 7 bases. V gave up 1 base and J gave up 2 bases; unmatched junction bases: 11. The CDR3 is 17 amino acids. Looked up from germline, CDR1 is SGHVS and CDR2 is FNYEAQ.

This clonotype was detected ten times or more. The chain recombines TRBV30 with TRBJ2-2; D may be TRBD1 (5 bases). Germline CDR1 is GTSNPN and CDR2 is SVGIG (reference sequence). This CDR3 region has 14 residues. Trimming took 5 bases from V and 2 from J, leaving 12 bases between them. In DNA form, the CDR3 reads TGTGCCTGGGCCCAGGGCCAAAACACCGGGGAGCTGTTTTTT. Its protein product is CAWAQGQNTGELFF.

This clonotype was picked up many times. The chain links TRBV19 to TRBJ1-1, with 8 bases lining up with TRBD1. The germline V gene encodes CDR1 LNHDA and CDR2 SQIVND (reference sequence). This CDR3 contains 15 residues. J was trimmed by 0 bases and V by 5 bases; bases with no gene match: 5. This CDR3 is CASSSGGMVNTEAFF. The DNA of the CDR3 is TGTGCCAGTAGTTCAGGGGGCATGGTGAACACTGAAGCTTTCTTT.

The sample holds many counts of this clonotype. This chain connects TRBV30 to TRBJ2-3; 9 bases agree with TRBD2. The J segment lost 3 bases and the V segment lost 6 bases, leaving 4 bases of the junction unmatched. The germline CDR1 and CDR2 sequences are GTSNPN and SVGIG (reference sequence). The CDR3 is made up of 13 amino acids. The CDR3: CACSGGRTDTQYF. CDR3 in DNA: TGTGCCTGTAGCGGGGGCCGTACAGATACGCAGTATTTT.

This clonotype was detected only a few times. The chain couples TRBV7-6 to TRBJ1-4; 10 bases agree with TRBD1. Germline V gene lookup returns CDR1 SGHVS and CDR2 FNYEAQ. The CDR3 covers 15 residues. V was clipped by 5 bases and J by 8 bases; unmatched bases: 8. This CDR3 reads CASSLTGTGEEKLFF. CDR3 sequence (DNA): TGTGCCAGCAGCCTCACCGGGACAGGGGAAGAAAAACTGTTTTTT.

The CDR3 here is CASSDSGSGVGGSNTEAFF. For the CDR3, the DNA is TGTGCCAGCAGTGACTCCGGGTCAGGGGTTGGCGGCTCCAACACTGAAGCTTTCTTT. J is TRBJ1-1 and V is TRBV6-4, with D perhaps TRBD1 (6 bases). This CDR3 contains 19 residues. Trimming pared 0 bases from V and 2 bases from J, leaving 22 bases between. Germline V gene lookup returns CDR1 MRHNA and CDR2 SNTAGT.

The chain links TRBV6-2 or TRBV6-3 to TRBJ1-1; a possible D gene is TRBD1 (5 bases). This CDR3 contains 15 residues. Trimming pared 3 bases from V and 0 bases from J, leaving 11 bases between. Germline lookup yields CDR1 MNHEY and CDR2 SVGEGT. The CDR3 nucleotides read TGTGCCAGCAGTTATTGGGGACGGATGAACACTGAAGCTTTCTTT. It codes for CASSYWGRMNTEAFF.

CDR3 in amino acids: CASSSGLAHEQYF. For the CDR3, the DNA is TGTGCCAGCAGCTCGGGACTAGCCCACGAGCAGTACTTC. The J gene is TRBJ2-7, the V gene TRBV13; 9 bases match TRBD2. The CDR3 is 13 residues long. CDR1 is PRHDT and CDR2 is FYEKMQ in the germline V gene (reference sequence). V shed 4 bases, J shed 5 bases, and the junction held 3 bases outside the gene matches.

V and J are TRBV7-8 and TRBJ1-2, with D perhaps TRBD1 (6 bases). This CDR3 has 15 amino acids. The germline V and J ends were trimmed by 0 bases and 4 bases, with 12 bases remaining between them. The V gene's germline CDR1 is SGHVS and CDR2 FQNEAQ. The CDR3 coding sequence is TGTGCCAGCAGCTTAGCGACGGGGGCGATCTATGGCTACACCTTC. Its protein is CASSLATGAIYGYTF.

Within the sample, this clonotype is medium-sized. Here the CDR3 DNA reads TGTGCCAGCAGCCCCGGTACGGCCCGTAACAATGAGCAGTTCTTC. Translated: CASSPGTARNNEQFF. The chain links TRBV7-2 to TRBJ2-1; no definite D call. The CDR3 covers 15 residues. The germline gives CDR1 SGHTA, CDR2 FQGNSA. Trimming removed 5 bases at V and 5 bases at J, with 16 bases between.

This sequence joins TRBV29-1 and TRBJ1-1, with 7 bases lining up with TRBD1. The length of the CDR3 is 13 residues. The germline CDR1 and CDR2 sequences are SQVTM and ANQGSEA. Germline trimming cut 4 bases from V and 0 bases from J; bases unmatched to any gene: 2. The CDR3: CSVGGQLNTEAFF. CDR3 nucleotide sequence: TGCAGCGTTGGGGGACAGCTGAACACTGAAGCTTTCTTT.

The chain carries TRBV29-1 and TRBJ1-2, with D possibly being TRBD1 (6 bases). From germline, CDR1 is SQVTM and CDR2 ANQGSEA. The CDR3 has 13 amino acids. Deletions cut 2 bases from V and 4 bases from J, with 11 bases between. CDR3 residues: CSVELGRGYGYTF. The CDR3 nucleotides are TGCAGCGTTGAACTGGGCAGGGGCTATGGCTACACCTTC.

The chain links TRBV10-1 to TRBJ2-5; unclear D gene. The CDR3 is 15 residues long. Germline V gene sequence: CDR1 WNHNN, CDR2 SYGVQD (reference sequence). V dropped 0 bases and J dropped 2 bases, with 10 bases sitting between them. The CDR3 protein is CASSESKRLQETQYF. In DNA, the CDR3 is TGCGCCAGCAGTGAGTCTAAACGTCTGCAAGAGACCCAGTACTTC.

This clonotype showed up many times. The V and J genes are TRBV3-1 and TRBJ1-4, with 9 bases lining up with TRBD1. There are 16 residues in the CDR3. Germline CDR1 and CDR2: LGHDT and YNNKEL (reference sequence). Trimming at V came to 5 bases and at J to 0 bases, leaving 4 bases not matched to a gene. CDR3 sequence reads: CASSGTGGSTNEKLFF. The DNA of the CDR3 is TGTGCCAGCAGCGGTACAGGGGGCTCAACTAATGAAAAACTGTTTTTT.